This TCR beta chain was sequenced for a study of blood T cell repertoires in COVID-19. TCRdb's copy holds only in-frame clones and misses some; the assay was immunoSEQ multiplex PCR. The sample contains fewer than 300,000 clones, less than 85% of which appear only once. The germline V gene encodes CDR1 SGHRS and CDR2 YFSETQ. The CDR3 loop spans 15 amino acids. The V gene lost 2 bases and the J gene lost 4 bases, with 16 bases spanning the gap. The V and J genes are TRBV5-1 and TRBJ2-7; TRBD2 is a possible D gene (5 bases). Sequences were obtained from peripheral blood. The TCR sequence derives from a human donor with COVID-19, enrolled during active disease. The donor label of this sample is uncertain. DNA for the CDR3: TGCGCCAGCAGCTTAGACGGGGTCGCCAGTTACGAGCAGTACTTC. Protein sequence: CASSLDGVASYEQYF.